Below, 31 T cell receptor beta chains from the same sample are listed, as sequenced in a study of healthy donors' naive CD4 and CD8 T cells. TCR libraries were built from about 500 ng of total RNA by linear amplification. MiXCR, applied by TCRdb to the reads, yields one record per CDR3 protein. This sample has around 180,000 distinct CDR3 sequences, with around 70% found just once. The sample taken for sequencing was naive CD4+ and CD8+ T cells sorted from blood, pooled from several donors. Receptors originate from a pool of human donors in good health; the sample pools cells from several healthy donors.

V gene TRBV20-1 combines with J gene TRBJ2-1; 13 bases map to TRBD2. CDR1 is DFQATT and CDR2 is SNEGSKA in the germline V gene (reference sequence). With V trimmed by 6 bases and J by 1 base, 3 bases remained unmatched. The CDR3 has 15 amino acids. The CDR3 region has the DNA TGCAGTGCCTCGACTAGCGGGAGGTCCTACAATGAGCAGTTCTTC. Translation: CSASTSGRSYNEQFF.

In DNA form, the CDR3 reads TGTGCCAGCCGTAGTGACAATGAGCAGTTCTTC. Translation gives CASRSDNEQFF. The chain recombines TRBV2 with TRBJ2-1; D remains unclear. The CDR3 has 11 amino acids. V lost 8 bases to trimming and J lost 5 bases, with 7 bases between them. Germline CDR1 reads SNHLY; CDR2 reads FYNNEI.

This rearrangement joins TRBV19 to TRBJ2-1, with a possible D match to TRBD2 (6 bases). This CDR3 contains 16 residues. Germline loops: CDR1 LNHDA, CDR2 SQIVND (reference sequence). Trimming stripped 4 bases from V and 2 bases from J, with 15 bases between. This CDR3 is CASSSEGRPAYNEQFF. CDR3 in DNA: TGTGCCAGTAGTAGCGAGGGGAGGCCAGCCTACAATGAGCAGTTCTTC.

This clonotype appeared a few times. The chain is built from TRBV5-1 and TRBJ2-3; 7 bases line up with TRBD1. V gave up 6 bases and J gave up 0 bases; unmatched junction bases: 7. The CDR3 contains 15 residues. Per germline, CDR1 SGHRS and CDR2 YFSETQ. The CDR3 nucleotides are TGCGCCAGCACCTCCTCGACAGGGAGCACAGATACGCAGTATTTT. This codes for CASTSSTGSTDTQYF.

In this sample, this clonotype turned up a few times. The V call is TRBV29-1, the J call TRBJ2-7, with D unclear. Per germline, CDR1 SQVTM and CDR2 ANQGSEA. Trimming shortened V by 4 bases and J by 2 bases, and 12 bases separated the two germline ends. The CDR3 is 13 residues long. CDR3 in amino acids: CSVGWGPTYEQYF. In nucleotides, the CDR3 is TGCAGCGTTGGTTGGGGTCCGACCTACGAGCAGTACTTC.

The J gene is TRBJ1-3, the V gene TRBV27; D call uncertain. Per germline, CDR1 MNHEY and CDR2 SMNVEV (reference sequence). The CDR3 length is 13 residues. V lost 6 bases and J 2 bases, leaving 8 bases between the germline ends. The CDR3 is CASRGNTGNTIYF. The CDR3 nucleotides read TGTGCCAGCAGGGGGAACACTGGAAACACCATATATTTT.

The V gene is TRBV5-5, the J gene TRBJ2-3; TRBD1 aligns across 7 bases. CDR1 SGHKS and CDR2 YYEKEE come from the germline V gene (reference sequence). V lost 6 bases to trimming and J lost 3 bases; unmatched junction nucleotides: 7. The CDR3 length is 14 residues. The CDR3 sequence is CASNQGQLTDTQYF. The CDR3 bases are TGTGCCAGCAACCAGGGACAGCTGACAGATACGCAGTATTTT.

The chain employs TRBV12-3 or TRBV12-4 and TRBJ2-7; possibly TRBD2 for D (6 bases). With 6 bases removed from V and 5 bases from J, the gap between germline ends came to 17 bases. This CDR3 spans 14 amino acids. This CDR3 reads CASSPMEGQDEQYF. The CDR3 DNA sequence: TGTGCCAGCAGCCCCATGGAGGGCCAGGACGAGCAGTACTTC.

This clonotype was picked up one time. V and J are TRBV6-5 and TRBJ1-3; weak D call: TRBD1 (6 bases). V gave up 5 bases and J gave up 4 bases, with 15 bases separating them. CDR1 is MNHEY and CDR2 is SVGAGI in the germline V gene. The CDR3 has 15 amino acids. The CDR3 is CASSPLQGYGNTIYF. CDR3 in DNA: TGTGCCAGCAGTCCCCTACAGGGTTACGGAAACACCATATATTTT.

CDR3 DNA: TGTGCCAGTGCGGGAGCCCTGGGAGAGCAGTACGTC. This gives the protein CASAGALGEQYV. The rearrangement links TRBV19 to TRBJ2-7, with 7 nucleotides matching TRBD2. Trimming took 8 bases from V and 7 from J; bases not matched to a gene: 8. The CDR3 has 12 amino acids. In germline, CDR1 is LNHDA, CDR2 SQIVND (reference sequence).

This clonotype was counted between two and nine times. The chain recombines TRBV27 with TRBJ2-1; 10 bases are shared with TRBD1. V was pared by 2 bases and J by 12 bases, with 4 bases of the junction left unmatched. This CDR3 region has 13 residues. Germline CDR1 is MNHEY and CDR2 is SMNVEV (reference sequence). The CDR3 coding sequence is TGTGCCAGCAGTTTAGGACAGGGGGTGAGGCAGTTCTTC. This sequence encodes CASSLGQGVRQFF.

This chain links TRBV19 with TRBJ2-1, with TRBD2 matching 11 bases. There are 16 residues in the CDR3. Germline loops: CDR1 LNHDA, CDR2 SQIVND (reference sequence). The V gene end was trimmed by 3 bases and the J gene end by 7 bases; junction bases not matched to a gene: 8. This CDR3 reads CASSIILAGGKNEQFF. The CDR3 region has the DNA TGTGCCAGTAGTATTATATTAGCGGGAGGGAAGAATGAGCAGTTCTTC.

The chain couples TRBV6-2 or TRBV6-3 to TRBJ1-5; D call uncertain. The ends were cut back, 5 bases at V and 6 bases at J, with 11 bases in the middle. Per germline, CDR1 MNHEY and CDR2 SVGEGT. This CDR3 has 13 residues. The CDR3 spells CASSNARTQPQHF. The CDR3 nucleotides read TGTGCCAGCAGTAATGCCAGGACTCAGCCCCAGCATTTT.

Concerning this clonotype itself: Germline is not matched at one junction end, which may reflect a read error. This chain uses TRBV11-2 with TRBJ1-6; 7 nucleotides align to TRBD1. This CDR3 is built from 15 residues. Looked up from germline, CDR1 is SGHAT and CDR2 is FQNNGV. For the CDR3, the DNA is TGTGCCAGCAGCGTAGAGGGGGCCGCGGGCTCACCCCTCCACTTT. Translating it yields CASSVEGAAGSPLHF.

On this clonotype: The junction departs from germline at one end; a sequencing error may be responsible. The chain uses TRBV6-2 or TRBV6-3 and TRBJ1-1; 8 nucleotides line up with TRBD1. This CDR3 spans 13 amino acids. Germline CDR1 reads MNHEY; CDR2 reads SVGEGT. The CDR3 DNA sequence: TGTGCCAGCGGTTACAGGGGGGACACTGAAGCTTTCTTT. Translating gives CASGYRGDTEAFF.

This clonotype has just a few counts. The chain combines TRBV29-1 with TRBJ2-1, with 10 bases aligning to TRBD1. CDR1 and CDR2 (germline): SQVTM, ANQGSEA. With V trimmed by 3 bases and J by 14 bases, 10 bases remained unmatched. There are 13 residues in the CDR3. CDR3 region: CSVDPSAGTGEFF. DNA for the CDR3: TGCAGCGTTGACCCTTCCGCCGGGACAGGGGAGTTCTTC.

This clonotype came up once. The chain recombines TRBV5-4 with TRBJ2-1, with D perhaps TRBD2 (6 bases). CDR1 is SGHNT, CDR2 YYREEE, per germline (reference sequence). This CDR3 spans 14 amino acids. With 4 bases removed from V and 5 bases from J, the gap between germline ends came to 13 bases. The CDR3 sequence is CASSQWGGHNEQFF. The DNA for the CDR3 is TGTGCCAGCAGCCAGTGGGGAGGACACAATGAGCAGTTCTTC.

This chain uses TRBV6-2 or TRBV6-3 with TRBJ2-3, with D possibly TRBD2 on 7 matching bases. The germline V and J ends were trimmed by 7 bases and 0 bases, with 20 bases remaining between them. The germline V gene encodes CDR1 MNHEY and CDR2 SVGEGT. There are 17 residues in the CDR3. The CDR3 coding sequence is TGTGCCAGCAACGAGTCCGGCGGGGGCACTAGCACAGATACGCAGTATTTT. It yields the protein CASNESGGGTSTDTQYF.

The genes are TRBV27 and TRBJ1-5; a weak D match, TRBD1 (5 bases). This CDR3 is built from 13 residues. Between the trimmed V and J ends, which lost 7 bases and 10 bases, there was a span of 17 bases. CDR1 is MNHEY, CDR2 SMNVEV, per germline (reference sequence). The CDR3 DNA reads TGTGCCAGCAAGTCGGACACTCTCGGTCCCCAGCATTTT. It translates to CASKSDTLGPQHF.

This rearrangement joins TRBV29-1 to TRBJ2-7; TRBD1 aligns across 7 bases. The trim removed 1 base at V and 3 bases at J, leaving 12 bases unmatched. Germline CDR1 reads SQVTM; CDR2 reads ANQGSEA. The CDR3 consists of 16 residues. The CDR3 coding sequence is TGCAGCGTTGAAGCGCCCGATCGGACAGGTATCTACGAGCAGTACTTC. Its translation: CSVEAPDRTGIYEQYF.

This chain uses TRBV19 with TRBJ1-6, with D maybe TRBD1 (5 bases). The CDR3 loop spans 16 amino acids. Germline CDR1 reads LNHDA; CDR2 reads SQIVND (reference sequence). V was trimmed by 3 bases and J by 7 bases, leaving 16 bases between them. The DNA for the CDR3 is TGTGCCAGTAGTATGGAGCGGGGACCGGGCAATTCACCCCTCCACTTT. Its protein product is CASSMERGPGNSPLHF.

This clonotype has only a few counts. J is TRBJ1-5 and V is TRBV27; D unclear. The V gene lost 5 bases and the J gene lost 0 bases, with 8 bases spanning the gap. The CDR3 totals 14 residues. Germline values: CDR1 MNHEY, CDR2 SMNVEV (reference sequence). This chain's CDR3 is CASSPFYSNQPQHF. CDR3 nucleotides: TGTGCCAGCAGTCCCTTCTATAGCAATCAGCCCCAGCATTTT.

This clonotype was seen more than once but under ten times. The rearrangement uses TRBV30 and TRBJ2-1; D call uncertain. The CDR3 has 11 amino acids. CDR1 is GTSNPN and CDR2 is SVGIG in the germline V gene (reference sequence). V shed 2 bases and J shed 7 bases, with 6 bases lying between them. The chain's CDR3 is CAWSWRNEQFF. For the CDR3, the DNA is TGTGCCTGGAGTTGGAGAAATGAGCAGTTCTTC.

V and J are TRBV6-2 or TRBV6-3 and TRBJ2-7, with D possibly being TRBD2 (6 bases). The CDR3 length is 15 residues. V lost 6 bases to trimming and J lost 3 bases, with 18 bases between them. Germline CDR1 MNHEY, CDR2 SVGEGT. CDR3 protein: CASSRTTGLFYEQYF. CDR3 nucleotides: TGTGCCAGCAGCCGAACGACGGGACTCTTCTACGAGCAGTACTTC.

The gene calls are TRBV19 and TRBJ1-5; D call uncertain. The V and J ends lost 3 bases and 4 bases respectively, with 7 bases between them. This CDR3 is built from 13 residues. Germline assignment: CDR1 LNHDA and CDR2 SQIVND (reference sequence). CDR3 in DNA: TGTGCCAGTAGTATGGTGACAAATCAGCCCCAGCATTTT. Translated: CASSMVTNQPQHF.

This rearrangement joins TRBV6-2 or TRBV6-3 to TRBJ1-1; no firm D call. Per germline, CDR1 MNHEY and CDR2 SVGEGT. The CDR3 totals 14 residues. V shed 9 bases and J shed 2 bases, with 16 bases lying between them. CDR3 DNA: TGTGCCAGTCACCATGACCGCCCCAACACTGAAGCTTTCTTT. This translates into CASHHDRPNTEAFF.

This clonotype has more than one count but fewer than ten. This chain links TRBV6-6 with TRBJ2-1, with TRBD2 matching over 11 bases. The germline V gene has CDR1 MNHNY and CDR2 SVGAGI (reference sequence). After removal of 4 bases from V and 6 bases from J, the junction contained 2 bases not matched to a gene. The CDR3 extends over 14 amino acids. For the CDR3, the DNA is TGTGCCAGCAGTTTTAGCGGGAGGGGCAATGAGCAGTTCTTC. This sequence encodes CASSFSGRGNEQFF.

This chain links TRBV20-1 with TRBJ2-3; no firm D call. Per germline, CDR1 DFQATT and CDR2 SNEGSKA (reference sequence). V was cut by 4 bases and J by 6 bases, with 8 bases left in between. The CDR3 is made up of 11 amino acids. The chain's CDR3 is CSATPSDTQYF. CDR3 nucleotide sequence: TGCAGTGCTACCCCGAGTGATACGCAGTATTTT.

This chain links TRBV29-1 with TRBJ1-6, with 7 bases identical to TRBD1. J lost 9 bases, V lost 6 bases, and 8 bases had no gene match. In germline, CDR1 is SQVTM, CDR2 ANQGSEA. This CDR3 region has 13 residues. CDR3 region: CSVRDSVSSPLHF. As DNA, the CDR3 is TGCAGCGTCCGGGACAGCGTATCTTCACCCCTCCACTTT.

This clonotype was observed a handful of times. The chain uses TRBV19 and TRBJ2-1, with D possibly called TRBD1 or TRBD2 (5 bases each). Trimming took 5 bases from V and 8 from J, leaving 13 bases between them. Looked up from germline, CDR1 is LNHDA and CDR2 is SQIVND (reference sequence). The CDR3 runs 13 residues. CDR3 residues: CASSLGARDEQFF. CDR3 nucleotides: TGTGCCAGTAGTCTCGGGGCACGAGATGAGCAGTTCTTC.

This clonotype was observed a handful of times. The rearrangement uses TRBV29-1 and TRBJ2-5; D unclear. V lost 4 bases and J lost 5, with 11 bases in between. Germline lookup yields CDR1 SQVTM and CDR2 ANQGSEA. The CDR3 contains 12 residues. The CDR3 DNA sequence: TGCAGCGTTGGGCCCCTAGTGGAGACCCAGTACTTC. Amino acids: CSVGPLVETQYF.